This T cell receptor beta chain was observed in a study of blood T cell repertoires in COVID-19. Profiling relied on immunoSEQ multiplex PCR, and the TCRdb table lists in-frame clones only, not all of them. Seen here are around 320,000 clones, 88% observed once, and the top ten hold under 8%. CDR1 and CDR2 from the germline V gene are KGHSH and LQKENI. The ends were cut back, 8 bases at V and 7 bases at J, with 15 bases in the middle. The CDR3 covers 13 residues. The clonotype was recovered from a woman aged 25 to 39 who had recovered from COVID-19. This chain uses TRBV18 with TRBJ1-5; D is ambiguous. Sequencing was performed on peripheral blood. Here the CDR3 reads CASARVGGQPQHF. CDR3 nucleotides: TGTGCCAGCGCCCGGGTCGGTGGGCAGCCCCAGCATTTT. The full variable domain, with the rest looked up from reference TRBV18 and TRBJ1-5, is NAGVMQNPRHLVRRRGQEARLRCSPMKGHSHVYWYRQLPEEGLKFMVYLQKENIIDESGMPKERFSAEFPKEGPSILRIQQVVRGDSAAYFCASARVGGQPQHFGDGTRLSIL.